Listed below are T cell receptor beta chains from one sample, sequenced in a study of blood T cell repertoires in COVID-19. Assay used: immunoSEQ multiplex PCR; TCRdb lists only in-frame clones, some missing. The data hold approximately 290,000 clones, with roughly 85% observed a single time. The source material was PBMCs or T cells enriched from blood (not recorded which). The receptors were sampled from a woman in her twenties or thirties who had recovered from COVID-19. Each CDR3 is given with its conserved first and last residue. D genes are given only for firm matches. Clone size appears in some rows only: once, few, many, or a class for an expanded clone.

TRBJ2-1	TRBD1	-	TRBV2	CASSEGTGGSYNEQFF	TGTGCCAGCAGTGAAGGGACAGGGGGCTCCTACAATGAGCAGTTCTTC
TRBJ2-3	TRBD1	once	TRBV27	CASSEGDRSTDTQYF	TGTGCCAGCAGTGAGGGGGACAGGAGCACAGATACGCAGTATTTT
TRBJ2-1	-	-	TRBV5-1	CASSSPGEYNEQFF	TGCGCCAGCAGCTCCCCGGGGGAGTACAATGAGCAGTTCTTC
TRBJ2-2	-	-	TRBV10-1	CASSAQGRTGELFF	TGCGCCAGCAGTGCCCAGGGCCGGACCGGGGAGCTGTTTTTT
TRBJ2-2	TRBD2	-	TRBV5-6	CASSFTSGGSRTGELFF	TGTGCCAGCAGCTTCACCAGCGGGGGGAGTCGAACCGGGGAGCTGTTTTTT
TRBJ1-2	-	-	TRBV28	CASSLVQTNYGYTF	TGTGCCAGCAGTTTAGTACAGACTAACTATGGCTACACCTTC
TRBJ1-6	-	-	TRBV10-2	CASSERGFSPLHF	TGCGCCAGCAGTGAAAGGGGATTCTCACCCCTCCACTTT
TRBJ2-2	-	once	TRBV28	CASSLYRGIPGELFF	TGTGCCAGCAGTTTATATCGGGGGATTCCCGGGGAGCTGTTTTTT
TRBJ1-5	-	-	TRBV28	CASIPGVSGSSNQPQHF	TGTGCCAGCATACCAGGGGTTTCGGGGTCTAGCAATCAGCCCCAGCATTTT
TRBJ2-7	-	-	TRBV18	CASSPRIDSTYEQYF	TGTGCCAGCTCACCACGGATCGACAGTACCTACGAGCAGTACTTC
TRBJ1-1	TRBD1	-	TRBV6-5	CASSYEGALAEAFF	TGTGCCAGCAGTTACGAGGGGGCCCTCGCTGAAGCTTTCTTT
TRBJ2-7	-	-	TRBV12-3/TRBV12-4	CASSRTAYEQYF	TGTGCCAGCAGTCGGACAGCCTACGAGCAGTACTTC
TRBJ1-1	TRBD1	once	TRBV12-5	CASGLVLIGQGLTEAFF	TGTGCTAGTGGTTTGGTACTGATCGGACAGGGACTAACTGAAGCTTTCTTT
TRBJ1-1	-	-	TRBV27	CASSPGQRGNTEAFF	TGTGCCAGCAGTCCAGGACAGCGGGGGAACACTGAAGCTTTCTTT